This T cell receptor (beta chain) was sequenced for a study of T cells in Graves' hyperthyroidism and ophthalmopathy. The study, taken as a whole, reports: In blood, most of the thyroid clonotypes expanded above 0.001 were also present.

V shed 5 bases and J 3 bases; nucleotides not matched to a gene: 8. CDR3 length: 16 residues. Looked up from germline, CDR1 is MNHEY and CDR2 is SMNVEV (reference sequence). The table lists this clonotype with many counts. Its antigen is still unknown. The PBMCs were sourced from fresh peripheral blood (around 10 ml). Researchers took RNA transcripts and amplified the TCR beta CDR3 regions from them. The TCR CDR3 first-round RT-PCR relied on the HTBI primer set. TCRdb redid the calling of the multiplex PCR reads with MiXCR, one entry per CDR3 protein. The sample includes roughly 250,000 distinct CDR3 sequences, just over 14% of them seen just once.

Specimen: blood. The clonotype originates from a woman between 35 and 50 years old with Graves' hyperthyroidism that later progressed to Graves' ophthalmopathy. The chain links TRBV27 to TRBJ1-4; TRBD1 matches at 8 bases. CDR3 amino acids: CASSTSGGWSNEKLFF. CDR3 coding DNA: TGTGCCAGCAGTACCTCAGGGGGCTGGTCTAATGAAAAACTGTTTTTT.